The source of this T cell receptor beta chain is a study of T cell responses to AZD1222 COVID-19 vaccine. Study results and limitations: Among spike-specific TCRs, nearly half reportedly target unmutated variant regions. Donors, mostly white British, included more females; clonal diversity was possibly underestimated. Distributed over spike, vaccine-associated CD4 TCRs predominated at 160-218 and 743-854.

The V gene end was trimmed by 6 bases and the J gene end by 5 bases; junction bases not matched to a gene: 3. The CDR3 runs to 13 residues. CDR1 is LNHDA, CDR2 SQIVND, per germline (reference sequence). Libraries were prepared by immunoSEQ multiplex PCR; TCRdb keeps only in-frame clonotypes and omits some of them. The table includes some 200,000 clones, roughly 94% detected once. Remarks on this clone: Its antigen is currently unknown. Other DNA sequences from this sample encode an identical CDR3 as well.

This material consisted of peripheral blood, taken 28 days after the second dose of the MenACWY control vaccine. The TCR comes from an adult who received the MenACWY meningococcal vaccine as a control. J is TRBJ2-5 and V is TRBV19; 10 bases fit TRBD1. CDR3 in amino acids: CASSQTGGETQYF. The CDR3 DNA reads TGTGCCAGTAGCCAGACAGGGGGCGAGACCCAGTACTTC.